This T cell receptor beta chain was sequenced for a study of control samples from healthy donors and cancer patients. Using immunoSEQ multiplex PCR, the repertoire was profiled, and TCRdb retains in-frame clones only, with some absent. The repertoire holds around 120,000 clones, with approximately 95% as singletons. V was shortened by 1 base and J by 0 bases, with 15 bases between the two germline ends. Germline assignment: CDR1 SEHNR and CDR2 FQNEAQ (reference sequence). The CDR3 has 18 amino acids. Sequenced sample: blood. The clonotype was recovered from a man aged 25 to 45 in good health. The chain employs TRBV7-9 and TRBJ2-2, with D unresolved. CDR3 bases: TGTGCCAGCAGCTTAGGCCGGATGACGGGCGCGAACACCGGGGAGCTGTTTTTT. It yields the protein CASSLGRMTGANTGELFF. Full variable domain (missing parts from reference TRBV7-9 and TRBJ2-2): DTGVSQNPRHKITKRGQNVTFRCDPISEHNRLYWYRQTLGQGPEFLTYFQNEAQLEKSRLLSDRFSAERPKGSFSTLEIQRTEQGDSAMYLCASSLGRMTGANTGELFFGEGSRLTVL.